This T cell receptor (beta chain) was profiled in a study of CD8+ T cells in alopecia areata. Whole-study context: Patients in the treated group were given tofacitinib by mouth, 5 to 10 mg twice a day. Regarding the study as a whole: Normal scalp had lower clonality than lesional scalp, with alopecia totalis/universalis lesions showing this most strongly. Sequences from scalp samples also cover resident alphabeta T cells of normal skin.

This clone was observed a few times. What it binds is not known. Alopecia areata patients gave lesional scalp punch biopsies and peripheral blood samples. The ends were cut back, 2 bases at V and 1 base at J, with 6 bases in the middle. Germline V gene data show CDR1 as SGHAT and CDR2 as FQDESV (reference sequence). The CDR3 contains 15 residues. cDNA serving as the sequencing template came from extracted, reverse transcribed RNA. Only in-frame clones appear in the TCRdb table, and some are missing; sequencing was by immunoSEQ multiplex PCR. In the table there are over 200,000 clones, 57% of which are singletons.

The sequenced sample was CD4+ T cells sorted from blood, obtained at week 0. This chain joins TRBV11-1 and TRBJ2-6; D tentatively reads TRBD1 or TRBD2 (5 bases each). This TCR came from a human donor with alopecia areata. In DNA form, the CDR3 reads TGTGCCAGCAGCTTATGGGGGTCTGGGGCCAACGTCCTGACTTTC. Its protein is CASSLWGSGANVLTF.